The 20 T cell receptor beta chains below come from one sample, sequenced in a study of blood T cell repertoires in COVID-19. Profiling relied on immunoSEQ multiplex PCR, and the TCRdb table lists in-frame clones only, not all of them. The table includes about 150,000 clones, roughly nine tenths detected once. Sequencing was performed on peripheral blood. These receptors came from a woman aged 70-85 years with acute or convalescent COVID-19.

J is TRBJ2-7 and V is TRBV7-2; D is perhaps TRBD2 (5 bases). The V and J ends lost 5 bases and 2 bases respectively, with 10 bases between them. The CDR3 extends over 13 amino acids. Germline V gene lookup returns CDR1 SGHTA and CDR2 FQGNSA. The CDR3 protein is CASSRTGTYEQYF. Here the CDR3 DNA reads TGTGCCAGCAGCAGGACTGGTACCTACGAGCAGTACTTC.

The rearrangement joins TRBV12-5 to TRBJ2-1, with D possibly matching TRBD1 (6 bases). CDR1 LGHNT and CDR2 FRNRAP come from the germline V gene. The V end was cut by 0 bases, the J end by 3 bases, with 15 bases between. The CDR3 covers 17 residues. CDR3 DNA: TGTGCTAGTGGTTTGGTACTGGGGGACACCAACTACAATGAGCAGTTCTTC. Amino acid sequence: CASGLVLGDTNYNEQFF.

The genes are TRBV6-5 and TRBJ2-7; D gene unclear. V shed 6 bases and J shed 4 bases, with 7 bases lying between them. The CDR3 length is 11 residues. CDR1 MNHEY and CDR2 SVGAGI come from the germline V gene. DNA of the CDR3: TGTGCCAGCAGGTACCTGTACGAGCAGTACTTC. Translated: CASRYLYEQYF.

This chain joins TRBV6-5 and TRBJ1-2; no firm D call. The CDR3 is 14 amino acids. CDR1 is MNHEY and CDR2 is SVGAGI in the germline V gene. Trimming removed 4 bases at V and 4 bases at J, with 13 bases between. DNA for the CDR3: TGTGCCAGCAGTTCCCAACTTGTCCCCTATGGCTACACCTTC. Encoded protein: CASSSQLVPYGYTF.

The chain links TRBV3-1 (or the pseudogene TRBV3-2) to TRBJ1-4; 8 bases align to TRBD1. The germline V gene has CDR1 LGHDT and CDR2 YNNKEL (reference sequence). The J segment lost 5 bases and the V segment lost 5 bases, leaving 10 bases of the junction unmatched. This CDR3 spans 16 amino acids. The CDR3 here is CASSKGQGASNEKLFF. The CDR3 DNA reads TGTGCCAGCAGCAAGGGCCAGGGGGCCAGCAATGAAAAACTGTTTTTT.

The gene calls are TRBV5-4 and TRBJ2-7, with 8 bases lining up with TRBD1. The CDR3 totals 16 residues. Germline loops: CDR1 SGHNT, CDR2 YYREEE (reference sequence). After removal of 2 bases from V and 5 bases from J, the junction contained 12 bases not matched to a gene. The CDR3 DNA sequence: TGTGCCAGCAGCTTTAGAAACGACAGGGGCAACGACGAGCAGTACTTC. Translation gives CASSFRNDRGNDEQYF.

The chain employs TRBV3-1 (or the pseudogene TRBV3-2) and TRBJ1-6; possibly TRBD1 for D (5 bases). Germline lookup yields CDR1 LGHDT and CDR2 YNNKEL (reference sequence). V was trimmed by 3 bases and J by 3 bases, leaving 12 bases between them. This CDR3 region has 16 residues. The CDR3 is CASSHAGTNYNSPLHF. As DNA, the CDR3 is TGTGCCAGCAGCCATGCCGGGACTAACTATAATTCACCCCTCCACTTT.

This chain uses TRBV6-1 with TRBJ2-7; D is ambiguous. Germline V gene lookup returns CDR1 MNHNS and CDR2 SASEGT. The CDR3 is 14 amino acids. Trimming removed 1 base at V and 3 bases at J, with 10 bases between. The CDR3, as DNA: TGTGCCAGCAGTGAAGTAGGCGGCAGCTACGAGCAGTACTTC. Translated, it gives CASSEVGGSYEQYF.

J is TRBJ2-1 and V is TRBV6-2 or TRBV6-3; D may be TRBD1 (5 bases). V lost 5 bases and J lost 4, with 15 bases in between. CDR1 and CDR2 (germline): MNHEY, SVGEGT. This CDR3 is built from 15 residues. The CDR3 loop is CASSPHRDRYNEQFF. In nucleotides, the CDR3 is TGTGCCAGCAGTCCCCATCGCGACAGATACAATGAGCAGTTCTTC.

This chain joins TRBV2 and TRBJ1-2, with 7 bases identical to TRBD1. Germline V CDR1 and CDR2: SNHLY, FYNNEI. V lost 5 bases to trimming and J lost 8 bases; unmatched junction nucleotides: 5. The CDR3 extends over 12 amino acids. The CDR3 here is CASSRRQGGYTF. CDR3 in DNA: TGTGCCAGCAGTCGAAGACAGGGAGGCTACACCTTC.

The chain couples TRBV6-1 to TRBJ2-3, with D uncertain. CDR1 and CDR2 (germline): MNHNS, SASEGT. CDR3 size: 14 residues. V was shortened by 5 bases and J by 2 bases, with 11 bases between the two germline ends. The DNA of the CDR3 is TGTGCCAGCAGTTATGTTGGGCTCACAGATACGCAGTATTTT. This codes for CASSYVGLTDTQYF.

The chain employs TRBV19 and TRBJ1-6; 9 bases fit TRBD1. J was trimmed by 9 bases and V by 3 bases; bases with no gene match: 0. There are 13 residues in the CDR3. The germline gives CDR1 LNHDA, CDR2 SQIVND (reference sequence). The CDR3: CASSMDRGSPLHF. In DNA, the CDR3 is TGTGCCAGTAGTATGGACAGGGGTTCACCCCTCCACTTT.

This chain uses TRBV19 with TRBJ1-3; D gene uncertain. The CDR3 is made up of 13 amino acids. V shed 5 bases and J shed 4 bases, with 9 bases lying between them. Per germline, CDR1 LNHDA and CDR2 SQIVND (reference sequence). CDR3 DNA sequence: TGTGCCAGTAGTGCGGCGACGGGAAACACCATATATTTT. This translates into CASSAATGNTIYF.

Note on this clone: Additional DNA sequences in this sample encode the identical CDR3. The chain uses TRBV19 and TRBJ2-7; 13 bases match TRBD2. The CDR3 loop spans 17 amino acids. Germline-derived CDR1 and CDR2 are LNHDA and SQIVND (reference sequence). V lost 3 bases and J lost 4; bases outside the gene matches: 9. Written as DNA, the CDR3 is TGTGCCAGTAGTATGGGAGGACTAGCGGGGGACTCATACGAGCAGTACTTC. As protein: CASSMGGLAGDSYEQYF.

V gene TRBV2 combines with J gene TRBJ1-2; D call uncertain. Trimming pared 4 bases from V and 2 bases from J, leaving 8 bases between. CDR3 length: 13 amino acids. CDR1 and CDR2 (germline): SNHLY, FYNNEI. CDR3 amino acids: CASSARENYGYTF. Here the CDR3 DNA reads TGTGCCAGCAGTGCACGGGAGAACTATGGCTACACCTTC.

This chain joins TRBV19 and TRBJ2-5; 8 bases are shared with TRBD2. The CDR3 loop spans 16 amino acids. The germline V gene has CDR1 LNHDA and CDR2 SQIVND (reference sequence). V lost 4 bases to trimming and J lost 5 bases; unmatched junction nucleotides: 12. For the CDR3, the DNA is TGTGCCAGTAGTACTTCCAGCGGGGGAGTGGGGGAGACCCAGTACTTC. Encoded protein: CASSTSSGGVGETQYF.

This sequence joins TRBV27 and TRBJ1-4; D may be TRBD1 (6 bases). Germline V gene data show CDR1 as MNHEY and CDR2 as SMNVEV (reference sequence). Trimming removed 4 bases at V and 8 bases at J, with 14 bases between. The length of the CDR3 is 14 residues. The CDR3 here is CASSSLRGREKLFF. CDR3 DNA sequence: TGTGCCAGCAGTTCCCTCAGGGGTAGGGAAAAACTGTTTTTT.

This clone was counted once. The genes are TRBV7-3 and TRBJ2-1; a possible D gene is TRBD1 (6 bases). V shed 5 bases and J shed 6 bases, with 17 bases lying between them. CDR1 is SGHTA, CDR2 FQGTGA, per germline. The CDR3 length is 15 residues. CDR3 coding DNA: TGTGCCAGCAGCGCCCAGGGGCTCCCCCGCAATGAGCAGTTCTTC. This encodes CASSAQGLPRNEQFF.

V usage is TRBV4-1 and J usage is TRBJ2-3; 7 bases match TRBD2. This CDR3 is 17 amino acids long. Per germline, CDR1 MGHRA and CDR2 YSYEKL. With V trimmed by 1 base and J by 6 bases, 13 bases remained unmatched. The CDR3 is CASSQVGGGVGEDTQYF. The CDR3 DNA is TGCGCCAGCAGCCAAGTGGGTGGGGGGGTCGGTGAGGATACGCAGTATTTT.

CDR3: CASTFGGEPLHF. In nucleotides, the CDR3 is TGTGCCAGCACTTTCGGGGGTGAACCCCTCCACTTT. V is TRBV6-5 and J is TRBJ1-6, with D possibly TRBD1 on 5 matching bases. The CDR3 is made up of 12 amino acids. V lost 7 bases to trimming and J lost 12 bases, with 13 bases between them. Germline V CDR1 and CDR2: MNHEY, SVGAGI.